This TCR beta chain is from a study of shared clonotypes between healthy human individuals. In replicate PCRs of sorted subsets, approximately 210 ng DNA, tens of thousands of T cell genomes, was used. Method: immunoSEQ multiplex PCR; TCRdb's copy keeps in-frame clones and lacks some. Here the sample spans around 1,000,000 clones, roughly 80% being singletons. Trimming took off 2 bases at V and 4 bases at J, with 11 bases between the two ends. The CDR3 extends over 14 amino acids. The germline CDR1 and CDR2 sequences are KGHSH and LQKENI. This chain uses TRBV18 with TRBJ1-1; D perhaps matches TRBD1 (5 bases). Sequencing was performed on memory CD4+ T cells from PBMCs. Subset noted: CD45RA-negative fraction. The receptor was isolated from a man in his late teens or twenties in good health. Some clones in this sample may be carry-over from other donors' samples. The CDR3 coding sequence is TGTGCCAGCTCACCAGGAGGGGAGGCCACTGAAGCTTTCTTT. Translating it yields CASSPGGEATEAFF.